The T cell receptor (beta chain) under discussion was sequenced for a study of control samples from healthy donors and cancer patients. Profiled with immunoSEQ multiplex PCR; TCRdb holds only in-frame clones, not every one. The sample carries tens of thousands of clones, roughly 90% recorded once. The CDR3 spans 15 residues. Germline V lookup: CDR1 SEHNR, CDR2 FQNEAQ (reference sequence). V lost 5 bases to trimming and J lost 5 bases; unmatched junction nucleotides: 10. The chain has TRBV7-9 and TRBJ1-2, with TRBD1 matching over 8 bases. The receptor was isolated from a man in his fifties or sixties with colorectal cancer. Sequenced: PBMCs. The CDR3 DNA reads as TGTGCCAGCAGCCCCAAGACAGGGGTGGGATATGGCTACACCTTC. It yields the protein CASSPKTGVGYGYTF.